The TCR beta chain described here comes from a study of CD8+CD57+ T cells in acquired aplastic anemia. Study-wide background: The mean DNA yield obtained from sorted CD4+ and CD8+ cells came to approximately 3.2 ug. Overall study results and limits: Patients and controls were found to share more than 25 CD8+ CDR3 sequences. Researchers reported that CD8+ Simpson's diversity was not significantly different in patients versus controls.

As regards this clonotype: Its antigen is undetermined.

Using genomic DNA as the template, TCR beta VDJ and CDR3 profiling was carried out. A single record per CDR3 protein comes from TCRdb applying MiXCR to the reads. The table shows about 75,000 distinct CDR3 sequences, with 70% occurring only once. From germline, CDR1 is SNHLY and CDR2 FYNNEI. CDR3 length: 14 amino acids. V dropped 9 bases and J dropped 4; count of bases not matched to a gene: 10. Whoever was chosen for sequencing had shown CD8+CD57+ cell expansion by flow cytometry. Input material: sorted CD4+, CD8+, or CD8+CD57+ T cells (not recorded which) from PBMCs. The sequence derives from a human donor with aplastic anemia. The chain carries TRBV2 and TRBJ1-1; 8 nucleotides match TRBD1. CDR3 DNA: TGTGCCAGTACCCCACAGGGGGAGGGCACTGAAGCTTTCTTT. Its translation is CASTPQGEGTEAFF.